A single sample gave rise to the 20 T cell receptor beta chains below, sequenced in a study of blood T cell repertoires in COVID-19. Some clones are missing from TCRdb's copy, which holds only in-frame ones; the method was immunoSEQ multiplex PCR. The sample shows tens of thousands of clones, around 89% of them seen only once. Source material: peripheral blood. Source of these receptors: a man aged 45-60 years with COVID-19, enrolled during active disease.

This clone was seen a single time. The chain has TRBV30 and TRBJ1-2, with a tentative D call TRBD1 (6 bases). This CDR3 has 12 amino acids. CDR1 GTSNPN and CDR2 SVGIG come from the germline V gene (reference sequence). Trimming stripped 4 bases from V and 4 bases from J, with 10 bases between. The CDR3 coding sequence is TGTGCCTGGACCCACAGGGTCTATGGCTACACCTTC. This sequence encodes CAWTHRVYGYTF.

This rearrangement joins TRBV9 to TRBJ2-1; no clear D. CDR1 SGDLS and CDR2 YYNGEE come from the germline V gene. The CDR3 has 15 residues. Trimming stripped 4 bases from V and 0 bases from J, with 11 bases between. In nucleotides, the CDR3 is TGTGCCAGCAGCCCTACAGCAAGCTCCTACAATGAGCAGTTCTTC. It codes for CASSPTASSYNEQFF.

This clone has just one count. The chain has TRBV2 and TRBJ1-1; D unresolved. This CDR3 spans 13 amino acids. Trimming pared 5 bases from V and 4 bases from J, leaving 11 bases between. Germline V gene sequence: CDR1 SNHLY, CDR2 FYNNEI. CDR3 nucleotides: TGTGCCAGCAGTCCCTCGATCAGCACTGAAGCTTTCTTT. Protein sequence: CASSPSISTEAFF.

In this sample, this clone turned up once. This chain links TRBV5-1 with TRBJ1-6, with TRBD1 as a possible D gene (5 bases). Germline V gene sequence: CDR1 SGHRS, CDR2 YFSETQ. CDR3 length equals 14 residues. Between the trimmed V and J ends, which lost 6 bases and 6 bases, there was a span of 13 bases. The CDR3 nucleotides are TGCGCCAGCACCGAGACAGTTAGTAATTCACCCCTCCACTTT. Protein: CASTETVSNSPLHF.

This clone has more than one count but fewer than ten. The chain couples TRBV5-1 to TRBJ1-1; D unclear. CDR3 size: 13 residues. V gave up 1 base and J gave up 3 bases, with 7 bases separating them. Germline-derived CDR1 and CDR2 are SGHRS and YFSETQ. The CDR3 region has the DNA TGCGCCAGCAGCTTGTTAGCATACACTGAAGCTTTCTTT. This codes for CASSLLAYTEAFF.

The chain couples TRBV5-4 to TRBJ2-7, with 8 bases identical to TRBD2. Germline V CDR1 and CDR2: SGHNT, YYREEE (reference sequence). V lost 0 bases, J lost 2 bases, and 4 bases stayed unmatched. The CDR3 has 15 residues. The CDR3 spells CASSLAGTSAYEQYF. In DNA, the CDR3 is TGTGCCAGCAGCTTGGCCGGGACTAGTGCCTACGAGCAGTACTTC.

The CDR3 DNA reads as TGTGCCAGCAGTTTAACCTGGGCCCAGGAGCTGTTTTTT. It encodes CASSLTWAQELFF. The chain joins TRBV27 to TRBJ2-2; no clear D. V was clipped by 2 bases and J by 10 bases, with 11 bases between them. In germline, CDR1 is MNHEY, CDR2 SMNVEV (reference sequence). The CDR3 runs to 13 residues.

In its sample, this clone was seen once. The chain carries TRBV9 and TRBJ2-3; no definite D call. This CDR3 comprises 15 residues. In germline, CDR1 is SGDLS, CDR2 YYNGEE. Trimming removed 2 bases at V and 0 bases at J, with 10 bases between. The CDR3 spells CASSVDGYSTDTQYF. CDR3 DNA sequence: TGTGCCAGCAGCGTCGACGGGTATAGCACAGATACGCAGTATTTT.

The chain uses TRBV5-1 and TRBJ1-2; 7 nucleotides align to TRBD1. V lost 4 bases and J lost 5; bases outside the gene matches: 8. The CDR3 covers 14 residues. Germline CDR1 and CDR2: SGHRS and YFSETQ. The CDR3 nucleotides are TGCGCCAGCAGCGAGACAGGGTTTGATTATGGCTACACCTTC. Amino acids: CASSETGFDYGYTF.

The chain links TRBV7-9 to TRBJ2-3; 9 bases map to TRBD2. V was pared by 8 bases and J by 0 bases, with 9 bases of the junction left unmatched. CDR1 SEHNR and CDR2 FQNEAQ come from the germline V gene (reference sequence). This CDR3 region has 16 residues. The CDR3 loop is CASPPKTSGSTDTQYF. DNA of the CDR3: TGTGCCAGCCCACCCAAGACTAGCGGTAGCACAGATACGCAGTATTTT. Filled out from reference TRBV7-9 and TRBJ2-3, the complete variable domain reads DTGVSQNPRHKITKRGQNVTFRCDPISEHNRLYWYRQTLGQGPEFLTYFQNEAQLEKSRLLSDRFSAERPKGSFSTLEIQRTEQGDSAMYLCASPPKTSGSTDTQYFGPGTRLTVL.

The rearrangement links TRBV6-5 to TRBJ1-2; TRBD1 agrees at 9 bases. CDR1 MNHEY and CDR2 SVGAGI come from the germline V gene. This CDR3 comprises 15 residues. Losses at the gene ends were 6 bases for V and 4 bases for J; bases not matched to a gene: 9. The chain's CDR3 is CASRPPGQGFYGYTF. CDR3 DNA: TGTGCCAGCAGACCCCCGGGACAGGGTTTCTATGGCTACACCTTC.

The DNA of the CDR3 is TGCGCCAGCAGCCAAGATTCCCGGGCTAATGAAAAACTGTTTTTT. Its protein product is CASSQDSRANEKLFF. V gene TRBV4-1 combines with J gene TRBJ1-4, with unresolved D. Between the trimmed V and J ends, which lost 0 bases and 3 bases, there was a span of 8 bases. The CDR3 contains 15 residues. CDR1 is MGHRA and CDR2 is YSYEKL in the germline V gene.

This sequence joins TRBV21-1 and TRBJ1-6; TRBD1 is the table's D call, not checked against the DNA. TRBV21-1 is listed as a pseudogene. CDR3 length: 17 residues. The CDR3 DNA reads as TGTGCCAGCAGCAGTACAGGGGAAAGCTCCTATAATTCACCCCTCCACTTT. This gives the protein CASSSTGESSYNSPLHF.

This clone showed up just a few times. The rearrangement joins TRBV6-5 to TRBJ2-2; 8 bases line up with TRBD1. J lost 5 bases, V lost 6 bases, and 8 bases had no gene match. The CDR3 runs to 15 residues. The germline gives CDR1 MNHEY, CDR2 SVGAGI. The CDR3 here is CASRRTGGRTGELFF. The CDR3 nucleotides are TGTGCCAGCAGGCGAACAGGGGGGAGGACCGGGGAGCTGTTTTTT.

This chain links TRBV19 with TRBJ2-1; TRBD2 agrees at 8 bases. Losses at the gene ends were 6 bases for V and 0 bases for J; bases not matched to a gene: 4. The CDR3 spans 15 residues. CDR1 and CDR2 (germline): LNHDA, SQIVND (reference sequence). Written as DNA, the CDR3 is TGTGCCAGTAGAGCGGGGGTCCTCTCCTACAATGAGCAGTTCTTC. Encoded protein: CASRAGVLSYNEQFF.

CDR3 nucleotides: TGTGCCAGCAGCTCTTACTACGAGCAGTACTTC. This gives the protein CASSSYYEQYF. The chain couples TRBV7-9 to TRBJ2-7; D unresolved. Germline V gene lookup returns CDR1 SEHNR and CDR2 FQNEAQ (reference sequence). CDR3 length: 11 amino acids. The V and J ends lost 4 bases and 3 bases respectively, with 4 bases between them. Looking up the rest from reference TRBV7-9 and TRBJ2-7 gives the full variable domain: DTGVSQNPRHKITKRGQNVTFRCDPISEHNRLYWYRQTLGQGPEFLTYFQNEAQLEKSRLLSDRFSAERPKGSFSTLEIQRTEQGDSAMYLCASSSYYEQYFGPGTRLTVT.

The chain employs TRBV3-1 (or the pseudogene TRBV3-2) and TRBJ1-2; TRBD1 matches 8 bases. V trimming: 0 bases; J trimming: 3 bases; junction bases outside the gene matches: 3. The CDR3 runs to 15 residues. The V gene's germline CDR1 is LGHDT and CDR2 YNNKEL (reference sequence). This CDR3 is CASSQDSGGYYGYTF. In DNA, the CDR3 is TGTGCCAGCAGCCAAGATTCAGGGGGCTACTATGGCTACACCTTC.

The chain couples TRBV19 to TRBJ1-2; perhaps TRBD1 as D (5 bases). The length of the CDR3 is 14 residues. Trimming took off 9 bases at V and 0 bases at J, with 14 bases between the two ends. Germline V CDR1 and CDR2: LNHDA, SQIVND (reference sequence). CDR3 nucleotide sequence: TGTGCCAGCGCCACCGGGGGAGCTAACTATGGCTACACCTTC. Encoded protein: CASATGGANYGYTF.

The chain joins TRBV24-1 to TRBJ2-1, with 7 bases fitting TRBD2. CDR3 length: 12 amino acids. J gave up 9 bases and V 6 bases, and 4 bases lay outside the gene matches. Germline V gene lookup returns CDR1 KGHDR and CDR2 SFDVKD. CDR3 sequence: CATSRGRAEQFF. CDR3 sequence (DNA): TGTGCCACCAGTCGGGGGAGGGCTGAGCAGTTCTTC.

This chain joins TRBV5-4 and TRBJ2-1; the D gene is possibly TRBD1 (6 bases). V was cut by 5 bases and J by 9 bases, with 24 bases left in between. Germline CDR1 and CDR2: SGHNT and YYREEE (reference sequence). This CDR3 contains 16 residues. The CDR3 loop is CASSYIGGRGSVEQFF. In DNA form, the CDR3 reads TGTGCCAGCAGTTACATTGGGGGCAGGGGTAGTGTTGAGCAGTTCTTC.